This T cell receptor beta chain was obtained from a study of T-cell memory formation after mild COVID-19. TCRdb re-derived calls from the 5' RACE reads in MiXCR, one entry per CDR3 protein. The sample lists about 560,000 distinct CDR3 sequences; roughly a sixth were seen once. CDR1 and CDR2 (germline): SEHNR, FQNEAQ (reference sequence). V dropped 5 bases and J dropped 7; count of bases not matched to a gene: 22. The CDR3 extends over 18 amino acids. The V call is TRBV7-9, the J call TRBJ1-1; 7 positions match TRBD1. This clonotype originated in an adult woman who had mild COVID-19 (a few samples of this study predate the infection). Cell type and time point are not known. Sample: PBMCs or a T cell subset sorted from them (not recorded which). CDR3 nucleotides: TGTGCCAGCAGCCCAGGGACAGCAGGGATGGGGCTCGGCAGTGAAGCTTTCTTT. Protein sequence: CASSPGTAGMGLGSEAFF. The full variable domain, with the rest looked up from reference TRBV7-9 and TRBJ1-1, is DTGVSQNPRHKITKRGQNVTFRCDPISEHNRLYWYRQTLGQGPEFLTYFQNEAQLEKSRLLSDRFSAERPKGSFSTLEIQRTEQGDSAMYLCASSPGTAGMGLGSEAFFGQGTRLTVV.